This T cell receptor beta chain was obtained from a study of blood T cell repertoires in COVID-19 (dated by TCRdb to about 2020). In terms of the full investigation: Samples from collaborators originated in the United States, Italy and Spain and spanned both the acute and convalescent phases of COVID-19. The material from the prospective study consisted of cDNA or gDNA derived from T cells, B-cell-depleted T cells, or PBMCs. Subjects who had been exposed to COVID-19, were actively infected with it, or had recovered from it provided the deeply sampled blood TCRbeta repertoires that made up the dataset. The repertoires were released in a freely available public database intended as a resource for research on the immune response to SARS-CoV-2. The samples were drawn from two sources: the first 160 participants of the ongoing ImmuneRACE study, and fewer than 1,500 subjects contributed by 6 global collaborators. Nearly every sample came with metadata listing a de-identified subject ID, COVID-19 status, age in years and sex. Where available, HLA class I and class II types were obtained from metadata supplied by the sample provider rather than from assay-based typing. Beyond this particular receptor, the publication reports: The amount of clinical and demographic metadata varied by source and participant and was provided uncurated.

In Seattle, one collaborating source enrolled patients while the infection was active and tracked those patients longitudinally over the course of disease. Whole blood was collected in K2EDTA tubes by collaborating institutions according to the institutions' own protocols. Collaborator samples were shipped for TCRbeta analysis as frozen whole blood, isolated PBMCs, or DNA extracted from either sample type. The CDR1 and CDR2 encoded by the germline V gene are SGHVS and FQNEAQ. V drops 0 bases and J drops 6 bases, leaving 8 bases in between. Reading from cysteine to phenylalanine, the CDR3 counts 13 amino acids. The DNA shown is the 39-base CDR3, in frame from base 1. TCRbeta CDR3 regions were amplified from genomic DNA by means of the immunoSEQ Assay, a bias-controlled multiplex PCR. Under the source paper's analysis protocol: Within the assay, amplification of reference gene primers was used to estimate how many nucleated cells each sample contained. To quantify the absolute abundance of each unique TCRbeta CDR3 rearrangement, sequence reads were collapsed and filtered. Productive Simpson clonality was computed per sample as the square root of Simpson's diversity index over productive rearrangements. This is the immuneACCESS table as TCRdb keeps it, with only in-frame sequences that have V and J called. A part of the clones is gone; compared with another copy, unresolved V genes explain less than half, and the rest is unexplained. Clonal size and the V and J genes are those of that table, whereas D and trimming came from the DNA. For this sample the table gives over 200,000 clones, of which 75% to 90% were detected only once. Of the sample, about 2.5% falls within the top ten clones.

The count of this clone is one. Its antigen remains undetermined. Per-nucleotide qualities are absent, and no much larger clonotype sits a single base away. The sequenced sample consisted of peripheral blood. This clonotype was sampled from a man aged 30 to 39 with COVID-19, enrolled during active disease. The chain uses TRBV7-8 and TRBJ1-2; the D gene cannot be named for sure. The bases read TGTGCCAGCAGCTTAGCGGGGAGGGATGGCTACACCTTC. It translates as CASSLAGRDGYTF.